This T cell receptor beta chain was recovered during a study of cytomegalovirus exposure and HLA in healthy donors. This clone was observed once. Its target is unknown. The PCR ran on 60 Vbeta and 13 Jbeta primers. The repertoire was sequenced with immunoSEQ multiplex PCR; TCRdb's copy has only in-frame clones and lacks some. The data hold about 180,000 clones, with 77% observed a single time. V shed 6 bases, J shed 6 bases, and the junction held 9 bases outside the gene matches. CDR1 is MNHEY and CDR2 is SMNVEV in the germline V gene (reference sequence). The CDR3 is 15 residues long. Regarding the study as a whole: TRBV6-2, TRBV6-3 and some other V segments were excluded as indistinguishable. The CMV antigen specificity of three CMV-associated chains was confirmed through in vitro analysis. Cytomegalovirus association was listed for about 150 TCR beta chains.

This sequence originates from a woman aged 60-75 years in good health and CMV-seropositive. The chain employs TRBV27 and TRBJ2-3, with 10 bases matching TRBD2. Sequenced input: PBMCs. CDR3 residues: CASSGAGGALDTQYF. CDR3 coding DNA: TGTGCCAGCAGCGGAGCGGGGGGGGCGTTGGATACGCAGTATTTT.